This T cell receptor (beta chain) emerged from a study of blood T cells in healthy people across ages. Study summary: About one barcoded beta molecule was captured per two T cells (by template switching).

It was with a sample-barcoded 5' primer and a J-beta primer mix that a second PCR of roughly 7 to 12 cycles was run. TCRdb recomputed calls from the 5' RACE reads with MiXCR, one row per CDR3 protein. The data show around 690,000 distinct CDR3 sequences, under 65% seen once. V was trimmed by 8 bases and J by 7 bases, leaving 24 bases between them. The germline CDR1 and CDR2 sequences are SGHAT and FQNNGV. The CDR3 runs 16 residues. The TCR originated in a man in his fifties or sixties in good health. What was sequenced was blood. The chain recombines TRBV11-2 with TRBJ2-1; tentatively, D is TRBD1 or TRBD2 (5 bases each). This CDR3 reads CASPQGEAWEDNEQFF. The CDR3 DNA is TGTGCCAGCCCCCAGGGAGAGGCATGGGAAGATAATGAGCAGTTCTTC.